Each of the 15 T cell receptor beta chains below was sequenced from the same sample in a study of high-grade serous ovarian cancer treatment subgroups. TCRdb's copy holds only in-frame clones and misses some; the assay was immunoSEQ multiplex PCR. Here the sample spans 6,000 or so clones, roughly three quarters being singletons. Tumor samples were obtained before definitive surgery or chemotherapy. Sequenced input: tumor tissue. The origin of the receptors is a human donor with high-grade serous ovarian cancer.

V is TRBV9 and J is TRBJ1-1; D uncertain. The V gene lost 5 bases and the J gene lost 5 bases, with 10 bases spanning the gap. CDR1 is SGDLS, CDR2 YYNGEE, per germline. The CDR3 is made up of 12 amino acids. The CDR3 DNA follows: TGTGCCAGCAGTGCCCAGAGGACTGAAGCTTTCTTT. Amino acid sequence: CASSAQRTEAFF.

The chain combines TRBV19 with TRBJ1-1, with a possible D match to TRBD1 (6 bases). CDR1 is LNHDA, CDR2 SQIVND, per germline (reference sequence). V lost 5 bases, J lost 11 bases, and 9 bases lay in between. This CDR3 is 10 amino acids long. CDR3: CASSQGLAFF. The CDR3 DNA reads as TGTGCCAGTAGTCAGGGGCTGGCTTTCTTT.

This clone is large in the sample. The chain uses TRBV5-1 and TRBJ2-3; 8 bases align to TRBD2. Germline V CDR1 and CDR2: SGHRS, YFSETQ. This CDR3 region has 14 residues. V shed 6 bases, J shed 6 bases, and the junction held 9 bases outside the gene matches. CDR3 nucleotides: TGCGCCAGCACCTCGGGAGGGGTACGGGATACGCAGTATTTT. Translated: CASTSGGVRDTQYF.

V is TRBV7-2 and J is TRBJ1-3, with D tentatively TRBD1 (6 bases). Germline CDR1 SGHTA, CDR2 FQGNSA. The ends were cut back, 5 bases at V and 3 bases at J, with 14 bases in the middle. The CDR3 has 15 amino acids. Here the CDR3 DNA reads TGTGCCAGCAGCCCCTACAGGGCGGGTGGAAACACCATATATTTT. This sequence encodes CASSPYRAGGNTIYF.

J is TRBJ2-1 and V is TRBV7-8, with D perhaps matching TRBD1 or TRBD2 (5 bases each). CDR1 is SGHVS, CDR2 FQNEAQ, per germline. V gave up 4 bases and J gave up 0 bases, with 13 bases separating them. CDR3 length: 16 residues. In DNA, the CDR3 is TGTGCCAGCAGCTCGAGGGGCGGAAGCTCCTACAATGAGCAGTTCTTC. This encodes CASSSRGGSSYNEQFF.

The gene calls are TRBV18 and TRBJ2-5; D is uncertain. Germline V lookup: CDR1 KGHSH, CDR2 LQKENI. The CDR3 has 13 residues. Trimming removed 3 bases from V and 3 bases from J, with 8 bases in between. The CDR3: CASSPSREETQYF. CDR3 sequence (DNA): TGTGCCAGCTCACCGAGTCGGGAAGAGACCCAGTACTTC.

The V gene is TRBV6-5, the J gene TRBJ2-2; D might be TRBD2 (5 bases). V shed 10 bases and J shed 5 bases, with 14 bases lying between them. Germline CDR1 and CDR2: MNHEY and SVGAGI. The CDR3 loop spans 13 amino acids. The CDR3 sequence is CATSRRVTGELFF. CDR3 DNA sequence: TGTGCCACTTCTCGGCGGGTGACCGGGGAGCTGTTTTTT.

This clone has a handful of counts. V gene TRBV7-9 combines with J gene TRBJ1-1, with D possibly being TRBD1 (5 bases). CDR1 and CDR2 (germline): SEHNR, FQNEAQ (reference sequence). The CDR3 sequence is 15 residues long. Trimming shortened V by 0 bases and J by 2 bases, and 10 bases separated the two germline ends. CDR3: CASSLAGGLNTEAFF. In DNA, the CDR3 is TGTGCCAGCAGCTTAGCGGGGGGATTAAACACTGAAGCTTTCTTT.

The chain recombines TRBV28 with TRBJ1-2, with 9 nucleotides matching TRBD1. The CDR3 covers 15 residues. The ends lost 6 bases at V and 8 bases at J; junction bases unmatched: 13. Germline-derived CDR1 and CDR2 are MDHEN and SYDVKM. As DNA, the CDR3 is TGTGCCAGCAGCCAATATGGGACAGGGATGATGGGCTACACCTTC. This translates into CASSQYGTGMMGYTF.

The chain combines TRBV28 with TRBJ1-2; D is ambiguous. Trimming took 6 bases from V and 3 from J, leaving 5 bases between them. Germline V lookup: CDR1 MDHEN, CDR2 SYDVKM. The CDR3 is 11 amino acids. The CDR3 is CASSIHYGYTF. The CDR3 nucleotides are TGTGCCAGCAGCATTCACTATGGCTACACCTTC.

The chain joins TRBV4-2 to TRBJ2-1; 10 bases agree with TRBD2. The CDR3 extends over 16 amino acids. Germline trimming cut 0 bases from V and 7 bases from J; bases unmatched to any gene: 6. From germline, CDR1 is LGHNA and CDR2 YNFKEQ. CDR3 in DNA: TGTGCCAGCAGCCAAGAACCACTAGCGGGGCAGAATGAGCAGTTCTTC. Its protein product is CASSQEPLAGQNEQFF.

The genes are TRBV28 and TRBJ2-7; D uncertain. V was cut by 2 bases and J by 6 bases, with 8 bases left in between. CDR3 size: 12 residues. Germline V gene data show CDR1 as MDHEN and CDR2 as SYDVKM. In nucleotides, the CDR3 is TGTGCCAGCAGTTTAGATAGCTCCGAGCAGTACTTC. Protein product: CASSLDSSEQYF.

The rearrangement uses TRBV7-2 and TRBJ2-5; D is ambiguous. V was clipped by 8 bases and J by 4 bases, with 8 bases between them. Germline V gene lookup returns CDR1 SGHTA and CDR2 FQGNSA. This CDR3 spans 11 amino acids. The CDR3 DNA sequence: TGTGCCAGCGGCAGGTTAGAGACCCAGTACTTC. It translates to CASGRLETQYF. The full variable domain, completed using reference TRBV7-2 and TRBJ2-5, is GAGVSQSPSNKVTEKGKDVELRCDPISGHTALYWYRQSLGQGLEFLIYFQGNSAPDKSGLPSDRFSAERTGGSVSTLTIQRTQQEDSAVYLCASGRLETQYFGPGTRLLVL.

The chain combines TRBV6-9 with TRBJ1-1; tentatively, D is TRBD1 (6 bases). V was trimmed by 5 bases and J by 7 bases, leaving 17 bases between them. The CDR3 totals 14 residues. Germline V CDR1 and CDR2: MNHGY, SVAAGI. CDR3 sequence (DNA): TGTGCCAGCAGTGGAGGGGGAGCCCCTTTTGAAGCTTTCTTT. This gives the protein CASSGGGAPFEAFF.

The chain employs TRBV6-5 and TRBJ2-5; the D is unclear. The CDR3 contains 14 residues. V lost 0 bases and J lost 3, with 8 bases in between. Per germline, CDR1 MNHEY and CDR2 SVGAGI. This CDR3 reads CASSYSNGEETQYF. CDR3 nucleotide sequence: TGTGCCAGCAGTTACTCGAATGGGGAAGAGACCCAGTACTTC.